The clone carrying this T cell receptor (beta chain) was picked up one time. This specimen belongs to a study of blood T cell repertoires in COVID-19. Across the study: T cells, B-cell-depleted T cells, or PBMCs provided the cDNA or gDNA that served as material.

In the original analysis: Estimation of nucleated cell counts was performed using reference gene primer amplification. Profiled with immunoSEQ multiplex PCR; TCRdb holds only in-frame clones, not every one. That table is the source of V, J and clone size, and D and trimming were worked out from the DNA. The sample contains around 100,000 clones, approximately 87% of which appear only once. V was pared by 2 bases and J by 7 bases, with 9 bases of the junction left unmatched. Germline V CDR1 and CDR2: MNHEY, SVGAGI. The CDR3 sequence is 16 residues long. This clonotype was obtained from a human donor in a cohort sampled during active COVID-19. Sequencing was carried out using peripheral blood. The chain uses TRBV6-5 and TRBJ1-4; 8 bases agree with TRBD1. The chain's CDR3 is CASSYHGQGGGEKLFF. The CDR3 DNA reads TGTGCCAGCAGTTACCACGGACAGGGAGGAGGTGAAAAACTGTTTTTT.